This T cell receptor beta chain stems from a study of T cells in Graves' hyperthyroidism and ophthalmopathy. Any patient presenting with uncontrolled infection, other autoimmune disease, pregnancy or lactation was left out. The sample holds a few counts of this clonotype. Its cognate antigen is unknown. This CDR3 spans 15 amino acids. Trimming removed 2 bases from V and 8 bases from J, with 15 bases in between. The germline V gene has CDR1 MNHEY and CDR2 SMNVEV (reference sequence). Findings of the study overall: Ophthalmopathy, as predicted by the model, came a median about seven months after the prediction. Clonotypes that were expanded in thyroid above 0.001 mostly appeared in blood too.

Amplified TCR beta CDR3 regions came from RNA transcripts. First-round RT-PCR of the TCR CDR3 relied on the HTBI primer set. TCRdb itself ran the multiplex PCR reads through MiXCR, one entry per CDR3 protein. The sample consists of about 210,000 distinct CDR3 sequences, 17% of them appearing once. The TCR sequence derives from a man aged 50 to 60 with Graves' hyperthyroidism. The specimen was blood. The chain is built from TRBV27 and TRBJ1-4; a possible D gene is TRBD1 (5 bases). As DNA, the CDR3 is TGTGCCAGCAGTTTAGGGGACTATCCAGGAGAAAAACTGTTTTTT. It yields the protein CASSLGDYPGEKLFF.